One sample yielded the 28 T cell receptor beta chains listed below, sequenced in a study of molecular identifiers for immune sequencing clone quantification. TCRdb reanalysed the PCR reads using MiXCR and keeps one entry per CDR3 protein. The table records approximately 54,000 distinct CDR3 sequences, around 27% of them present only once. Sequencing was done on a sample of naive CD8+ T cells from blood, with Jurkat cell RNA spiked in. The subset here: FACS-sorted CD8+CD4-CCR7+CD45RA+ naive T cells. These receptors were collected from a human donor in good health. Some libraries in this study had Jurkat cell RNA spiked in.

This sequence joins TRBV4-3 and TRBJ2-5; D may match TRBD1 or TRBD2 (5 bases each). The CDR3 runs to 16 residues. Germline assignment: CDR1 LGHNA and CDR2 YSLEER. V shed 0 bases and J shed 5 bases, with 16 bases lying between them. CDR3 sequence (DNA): TGCGCCAGCAGCCAAGAAGAGACAGAGGGCGCGGAGACCCAGTACTTC. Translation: CASSQEETEGAETQYF.

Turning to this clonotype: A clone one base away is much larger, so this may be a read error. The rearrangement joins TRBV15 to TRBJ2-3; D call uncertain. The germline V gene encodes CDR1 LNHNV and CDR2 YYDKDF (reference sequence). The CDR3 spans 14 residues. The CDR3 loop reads CAPSRDLGTDTQYF. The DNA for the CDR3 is TGTGCCCCCAGCAGAGATTTAGGCACAGATACGCAGTATTTT. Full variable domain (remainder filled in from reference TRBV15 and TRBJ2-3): DAMVIQNPRYQVTQFGKPVTLSCSQTLNHNVMYWYQQKSSQAPKLLFHYYDKDFNNEADTPDNFQSRRPNTSFCFLDIRSPGLGDTAMYLCAPSRDLGTDTQYFGPGTRLTVL.

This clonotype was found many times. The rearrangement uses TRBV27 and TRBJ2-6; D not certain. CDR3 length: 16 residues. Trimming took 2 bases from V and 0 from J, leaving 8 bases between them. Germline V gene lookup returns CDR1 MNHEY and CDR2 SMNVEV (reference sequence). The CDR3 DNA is TGTGCCAGCAGTTTACAAATGGGCTCTGGGGCCAACGTCCTGACTTTC. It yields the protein CASSLQMGSGANVLTF.

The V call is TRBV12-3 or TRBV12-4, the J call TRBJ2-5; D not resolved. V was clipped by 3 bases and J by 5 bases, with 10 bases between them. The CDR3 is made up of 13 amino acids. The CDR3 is CASSFEAPETQYF. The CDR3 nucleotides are TGTGCCAGCAGTTTCGAGGCTCCGGAGACCCAGTACTTC.

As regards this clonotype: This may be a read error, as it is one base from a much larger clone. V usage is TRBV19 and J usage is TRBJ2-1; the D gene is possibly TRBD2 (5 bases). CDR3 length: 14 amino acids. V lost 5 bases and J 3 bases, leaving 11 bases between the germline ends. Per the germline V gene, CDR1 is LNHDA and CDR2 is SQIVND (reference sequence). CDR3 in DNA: TGTGCCAGTAGTCCAGCCCGGGACTACAATGAGCAGTTCTTC. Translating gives CASSPARDYNEQFF.

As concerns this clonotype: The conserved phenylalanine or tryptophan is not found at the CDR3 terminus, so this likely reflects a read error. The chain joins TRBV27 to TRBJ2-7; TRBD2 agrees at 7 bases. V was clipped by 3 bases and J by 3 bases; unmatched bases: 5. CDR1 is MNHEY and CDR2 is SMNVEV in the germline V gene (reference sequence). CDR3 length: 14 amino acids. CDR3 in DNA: TGTGCCAGCAGTTTGGCAACGGGAGGCTACGAGCAGTACTTA. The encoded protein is CASSLATGGYEQYL.

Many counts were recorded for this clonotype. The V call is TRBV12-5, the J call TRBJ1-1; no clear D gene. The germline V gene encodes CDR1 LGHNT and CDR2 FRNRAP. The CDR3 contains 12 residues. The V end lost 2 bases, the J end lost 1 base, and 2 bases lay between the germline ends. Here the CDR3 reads CASGLWNTEAFF. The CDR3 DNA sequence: TGTGCTAGTGGTTTGTGGAACACTGAAGCTTTCTTT. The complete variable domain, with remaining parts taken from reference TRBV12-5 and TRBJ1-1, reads DARVTQTPRHKVTEMGQEVTMRCQPILGHNTVFWYRQTMMQGLELLAYFRNRAPLDDSGMPKDRFSAEMPDATLATLKIQPSEPRDSAVYFCASGLWNTEAFFGQGTRLTVV.

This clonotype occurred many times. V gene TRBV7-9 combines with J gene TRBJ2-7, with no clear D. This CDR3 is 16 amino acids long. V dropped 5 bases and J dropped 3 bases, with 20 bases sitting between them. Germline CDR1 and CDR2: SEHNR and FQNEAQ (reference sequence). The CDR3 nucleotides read TGTGCCAGCAGCCCGCCGGGCTCGGGCCGGATCTACGAGCAGTACTTC. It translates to CASSPPGSGRIYEQYF.

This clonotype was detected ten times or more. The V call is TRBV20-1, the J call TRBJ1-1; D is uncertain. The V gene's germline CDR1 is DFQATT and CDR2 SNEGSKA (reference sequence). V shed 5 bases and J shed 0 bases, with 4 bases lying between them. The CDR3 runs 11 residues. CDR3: CSAGVNTEAFF. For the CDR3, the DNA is TGCAGTGCTGGAGTGAACACTGAAGCTTTCTTT.

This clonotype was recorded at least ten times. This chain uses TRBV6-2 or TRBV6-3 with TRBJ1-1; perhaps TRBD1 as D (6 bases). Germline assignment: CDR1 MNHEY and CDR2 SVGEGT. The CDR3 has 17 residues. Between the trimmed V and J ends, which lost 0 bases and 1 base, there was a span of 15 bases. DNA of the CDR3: TGTGCCAGCAGTTACTCGAAGACAGGAGGTACGAACACTGAAGCTTTCTTT. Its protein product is CASSYSKTGGTNTEAFF.

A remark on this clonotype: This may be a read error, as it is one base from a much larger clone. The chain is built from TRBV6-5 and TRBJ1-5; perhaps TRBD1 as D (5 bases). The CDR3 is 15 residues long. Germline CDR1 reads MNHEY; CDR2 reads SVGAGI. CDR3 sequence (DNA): TGTGCCAACAGTTCCGACAGCAGGTTAGGTCAGCCCCAGCATTTT. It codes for CANSSDSRLGQPQHF.

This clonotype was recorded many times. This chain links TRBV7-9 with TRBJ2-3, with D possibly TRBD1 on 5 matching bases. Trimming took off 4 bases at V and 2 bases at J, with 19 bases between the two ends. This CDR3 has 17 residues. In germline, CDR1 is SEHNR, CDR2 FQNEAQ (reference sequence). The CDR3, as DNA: TGTGCCAGCAGCTCCGAGGCAGGGTCTCTCCCCACAGATACGCAGTATTTT. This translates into CASSSEAGSLPTDTQYF.

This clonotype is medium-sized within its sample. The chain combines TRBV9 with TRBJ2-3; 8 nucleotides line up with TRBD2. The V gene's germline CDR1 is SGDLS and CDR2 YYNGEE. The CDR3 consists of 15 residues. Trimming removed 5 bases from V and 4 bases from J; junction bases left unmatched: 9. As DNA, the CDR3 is TGTGCCAGCAGTCCAGCGGGAGAAGGGGCAGATACGCAGTATTTT. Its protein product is CASSPAGEGADTQYF.

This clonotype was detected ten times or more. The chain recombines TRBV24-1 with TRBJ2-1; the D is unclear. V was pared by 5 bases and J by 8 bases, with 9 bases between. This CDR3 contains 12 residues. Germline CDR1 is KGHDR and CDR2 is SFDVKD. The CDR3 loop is CATSVGNDEQFF. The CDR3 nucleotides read TGTGCCACCAGTGTGGGCAATGATGAGCAGTTCTTC.

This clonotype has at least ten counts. The CDR3 DNA is TGTGCCAGCAGGACAGGGGGAACAGATACGCAGTATTTT. The encoded protein is CASRTGGTDTQYF. The chain employs TRBV28 and TRBJ2-3, with 9 bases matching TRBD1. The V segment lost 6 bases and the J segment 3 bases; nucleotides outside the gene matches: 1. Germline CDR1 and CDR2: MDHEN and SYDVKM. This CDR3 has 13 amino acids.

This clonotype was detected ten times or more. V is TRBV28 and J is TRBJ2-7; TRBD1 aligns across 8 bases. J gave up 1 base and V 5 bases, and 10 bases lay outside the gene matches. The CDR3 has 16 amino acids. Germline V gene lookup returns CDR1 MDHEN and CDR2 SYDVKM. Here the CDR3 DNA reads TGTGCCAGCAGTATGATGGACAGGGCCTTTTCCTACGAGCAGTACTTC. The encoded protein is CASSMMDRAFSYEQYF. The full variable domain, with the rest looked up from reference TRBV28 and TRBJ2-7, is DVKVTQSSRYLVKRTGEKVFLECVQDMDHENMFWYRQDPGLGLRLIYFSYDVKMKEKGDIPEGYSVSREKKERFSLILESASTNQTSMYLCASSMMDRAFSYEQYFGPGTRLTVT.

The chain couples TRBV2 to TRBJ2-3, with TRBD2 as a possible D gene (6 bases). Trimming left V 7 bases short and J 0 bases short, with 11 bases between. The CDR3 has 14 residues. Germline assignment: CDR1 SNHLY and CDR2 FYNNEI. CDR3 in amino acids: CASTGGTSTDTQYF. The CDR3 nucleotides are TGTGCCAGCACGGGCGGGACTAGCACAGATACGCAGTATTTT.

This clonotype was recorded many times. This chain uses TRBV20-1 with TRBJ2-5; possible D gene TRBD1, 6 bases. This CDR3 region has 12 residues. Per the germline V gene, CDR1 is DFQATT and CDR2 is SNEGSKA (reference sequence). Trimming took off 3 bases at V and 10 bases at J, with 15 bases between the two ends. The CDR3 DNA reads TGCAGTGCTAGTCGGCGCCGCAGGGGCCAGTACTTC. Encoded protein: CSASRRRRGQYF.

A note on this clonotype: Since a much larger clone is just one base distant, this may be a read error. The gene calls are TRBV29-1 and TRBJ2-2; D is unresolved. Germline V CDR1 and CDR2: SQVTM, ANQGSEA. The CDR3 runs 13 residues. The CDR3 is CSVSTSNTWELFF. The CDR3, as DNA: TGCAGCGTTTCGACTTCGAACACCTGGGAGCTGTTTTTT.

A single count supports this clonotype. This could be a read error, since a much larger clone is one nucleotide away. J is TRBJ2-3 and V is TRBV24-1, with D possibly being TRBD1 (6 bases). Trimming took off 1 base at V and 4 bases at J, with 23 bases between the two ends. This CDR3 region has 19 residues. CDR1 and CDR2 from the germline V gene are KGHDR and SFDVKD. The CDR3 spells CATSDFPPPGQGSADTQYF. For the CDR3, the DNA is TGTGCCACCAGTGATTTTCCCCCCCCGGGACAAGGGTCCGCAGATACGCAGTATTTT.

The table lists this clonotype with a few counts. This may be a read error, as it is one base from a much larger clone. The CDR3 region is CSGGQGAYGQYF. CDR3 sequence (DNA): TGCAGCGGTGGTCAGGGGGCCTACGGGCAGTACTTC. The rearrangement joins TRBV29-1 to TRBJ2-7, with 8 bases lining up with TRBD1. The CDR3 loop spans 12 amino acids. The V gene's germline CDR1 is SQVTM and CDR2 ANQGSEA.

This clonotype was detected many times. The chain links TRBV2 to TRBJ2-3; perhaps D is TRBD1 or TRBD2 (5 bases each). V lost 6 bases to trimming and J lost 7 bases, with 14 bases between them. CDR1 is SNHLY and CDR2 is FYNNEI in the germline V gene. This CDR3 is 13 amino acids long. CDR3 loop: CASRGTGYNTQYF. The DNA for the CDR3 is TGTGCCAGCAGGGGGACGGGTTATAATACGCAGTATTTT.

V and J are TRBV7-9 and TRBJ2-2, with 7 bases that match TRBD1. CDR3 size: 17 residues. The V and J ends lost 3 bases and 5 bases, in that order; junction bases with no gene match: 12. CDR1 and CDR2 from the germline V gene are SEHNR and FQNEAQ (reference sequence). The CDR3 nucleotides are TGTGCCAGCAGCTTCCCCGGGACAGCGTTCTTAACCGGGGAGCTGTTTTTT. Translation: CASSFPGTAFLTGELFF.

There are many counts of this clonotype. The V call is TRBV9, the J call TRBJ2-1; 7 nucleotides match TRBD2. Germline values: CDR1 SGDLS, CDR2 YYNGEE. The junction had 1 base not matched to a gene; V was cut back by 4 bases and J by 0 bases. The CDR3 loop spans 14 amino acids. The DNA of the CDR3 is TGTGCCAGCAGCACGGGGGGCTCCTACAATGAGCAGTTCTTC. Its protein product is CASSTGGSYNEQFF.

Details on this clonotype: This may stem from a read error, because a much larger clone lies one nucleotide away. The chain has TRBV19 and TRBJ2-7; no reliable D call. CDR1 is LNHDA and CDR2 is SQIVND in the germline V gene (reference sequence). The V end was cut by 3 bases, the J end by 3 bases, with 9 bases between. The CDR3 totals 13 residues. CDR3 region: CASSIIYYYEQYF. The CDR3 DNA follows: TGTGCCAGTAGTATTATCTACTACTACGAGCAGTACTTC.

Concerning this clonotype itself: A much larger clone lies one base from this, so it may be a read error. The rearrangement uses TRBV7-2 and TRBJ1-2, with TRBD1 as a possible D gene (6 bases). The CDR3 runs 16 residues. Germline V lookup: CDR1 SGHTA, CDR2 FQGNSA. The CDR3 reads CASSLSPFDRMDGYAF. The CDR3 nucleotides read TGTGCCAGCAGCTTATCTCCCTTTGACAGGATGGATGGCTACGCCTTC.

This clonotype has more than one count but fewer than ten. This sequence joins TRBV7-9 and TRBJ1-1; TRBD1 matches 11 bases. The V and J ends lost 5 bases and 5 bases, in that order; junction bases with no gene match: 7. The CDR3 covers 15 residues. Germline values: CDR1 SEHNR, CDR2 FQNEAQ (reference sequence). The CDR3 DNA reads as TGTGCCAGCAGCCCGGACAGGGGGCAGGAGACTGAAGCTTTCTTT. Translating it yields CASSPDRGQETEAFF.

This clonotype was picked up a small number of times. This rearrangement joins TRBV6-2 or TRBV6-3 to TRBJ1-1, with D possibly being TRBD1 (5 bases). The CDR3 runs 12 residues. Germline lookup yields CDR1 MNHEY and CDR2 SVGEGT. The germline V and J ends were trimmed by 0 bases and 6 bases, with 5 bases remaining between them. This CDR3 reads CASSYSGAEAFF. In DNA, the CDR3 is TGTGCCAGCAGTTACTCGGGGGCTGAAGCTTTCTTT.